The entry below gives a single T cell receptor (beta chain) sequence along with its context. The antigen it recognizes is unknown. Per-base qualities were not stored, and no clone one base away is much larger. This record belongs to a study of cytomegalovirus exposure and HLA in healthy donors (dated by TCRdb to about 2017). Regarding the research as a whole: An earlier analysis of some 500 of the donors reported approximately 270 Gb of sequence data and some 120 million unique TCR beta sequences from some 180 million T cells. An early release covering 550 to 650 HLA-typed donors comprised about 300 gigabases of sequencing data and around 85 million unique TCR sequences. Of the 300 to 450 genotyped donors, roughly 85% fell in the genetic ancestry cluster associated with self-reported Caucasian donors. The aim of the study was to test whether cataloging public T cell receptors could identify signatures of past pathogen exposure. The study profiled the T cell repertoires of hundreds of subjects by immunosequencing and related them to cytomegalovirus serostatus. Along with the approximately 600-subject first cohort, a separate validation cohort of over a hundred different subjects was used. High-throughput TCR immunosequencing, statistical association of individual TCRs with disease status, and machine learning were combined to predict cytomegalovirus infection status. In a later analysis, previously published TCR beta repertoires from 550 to 750 donors were re-analyzed and high-resolution HLA genotyping was added so that TCR occurrence patterns could be studied. The later analysis used no new phenotypic data to find candidate immune exposures, relying instead on TCR beta sequences and their occurrence across donors. In an earlier analysis of 587 of the donors, high-throughput TCR beta sequencing was used to judge whether each TCR beta V gene segment behaved as functional or pseudogenic. Donor age, sex, ethnicity and CMV serostatus were collected together with the repertoire data. In a later genetic analysis, genome-wide SNP genotypes for about three fifths of the roughly 670 donors were used, and that subset was treated as a discovery cohort. All discovery cohort repertoires had been generated on a single sequencing platform. HLA typing covered class I and class II loci at four-digit resolution. The number of typed donors differed by locus: about 620-640 for A, B, C, DRB1 and DQB1; roughly 510 for DQA1; about 600 for DPA1; and around 470 for DPB1. About five DR-DQ haplotypes were treated as single units for association and clustering because of strong linkage in the cohort. Among almost 400 genotyped donors of the cohort, an average of roughly 240,000 unique TCR beta nucleotide sequences were sequenced per donor, roughly 20% of them non-productive. Study-wide findings and limitations: A later analysis associated 16,951 TCR beta sequences with specific HLA alleles at a false discovery rate of 0.05. A later analysis found that most CMV-associated TCR beta chains appeared HLA-restricted, with HLA associations seemingly driven largely by CMV exposure. According to a later genetic analysis, donors in an Asian-associated ancestry cluster had fewer N-insertions in productive TCRs than the approximately 650-donor mean. Because HLA typing was missing for some donors at each locus, association tests included only the typed subset. Broadly in line with IMGT annotations, most TCR beta V segments showed up in productive rearrangements about 87% or about 30% of the time in an earlier analysis of several hundred of the donors. V-gene and J-gene trimming of TCR beta chains was associated with a missense DCLRE1C variant in a later genetic analysis, and the association was replicated in an independent cohort. In both the original and validation cohorts, the classifier was reported to diagnose cytomegalovirus status with high specificity and sensitivity. The sequencing pipeline was judged likely to have produced a cluster of highly shared sequence variants as a technical artifact. In this cohort, only TCR beta chains were sequenced, and detectable features were limited by the absence of alpha or paired-chain data. A few of the identified cytomegalovirus-associated TCR beta chains were confirmed in vitro to be specific for cytomegalovirus antigens. In a later analysis, several top co-occurrence clusters were reported to appear linked to parvovirus B19, influenza, CMV and Epstein-Barr virus. Presence/absence analyses assumed roughly uniform sequencing depth across donors, an assumption that may not hold. For the cohort, immune exposure information was limited to CMV serostatus. A further reported finding was that TCR beta sequences accurately predicted the HLA-A and HLA-B alleles for most subjects in the first cohort. In a later analysis, the rate of TCR association differed among HLA loci, with DRB1 alleles having the most associated TCRs and HLA-C alleles having the fewest. The authors suggested that the approach could potentially be extended to other disease states and immunological phenotypes. The study listed 150 to 200 TCR beta chains as associated with cytomegalovirus. Across donors, most TCR sequences were observed very rarely, whereas some public TCRs were present in many individuals. Seventeen rarely observed V segments, including chromosome 9 orphons, were excluded from the earlier analysis of several hundred of the donors because counts were too low. Assigning TCR associations to individual alleles was difficult when HLA alleles, especially DR and DQ, strongly co-occurred. Linkage disequilibrium might explain the correlated functional status among segregating V segments, but an unknown experimental factor could not be ruled out. Some IMGT-functional V segments, including TRBV6-2 and TRBV6-3, could not be distinguished by the 87-base-pair reads and were therefore excluded. A later analysis found that HLA-associated TCR beta chains were more clonally expanded and had lower generation probabilities than equally common non-associated chains.

The cohort consisted of 600 or so healthy bone marrow donors. At the time of sampling, all cohort members were nominally healthy, though unrecorded immune exposures were likely present. The donor tested CMV seropositive and was one of the 289 seropositive cohort members. Each donor provided a peripheral blood sample, and peripheral blood mononuclear cells were used for TCR beta sequencing. Genomic DNA extraction from the blood cell samples was performed with the Qiagen DNeasy Blood Extraction Kit. V and J are trimmed by 1 base and 0 bases, and the gene matches miss 1 base of the junction. Including cysteine and phenylalanine, the CDR3 has 15 amino acids. Only the CDR3 DNA stays, 45 bases, in frame from base 1. From a lookup of the germline V gene (reference sequence), CDR1 and CDR2 are PRHDT and FYEKMQ. Library method: the immunoSEQ multiplex PCR assay. For the multiplex PCR, a mixture combining 60 forward primers for TCR Vbeta segments and 13 reverse primers for TCR Jbeta segments was used. The CDR3 region of rearranged TCR beta genes was amplified from genomic DNA with a multiplex PCR assay. The amplified TCR beta libraries were sequenced on the Illumina HiSeq System as 87-base-pair reads. As for the authors' bioinformatics: Across the 670 or so repertoires, a later analysis counted approximately 83 million unique TCR beta chains, some 11 million of which were shared by at least two donors. Raw reads were error-corrected and collapsed into unique sequences with a nearest-neighbor algorithm that merged closely related sequences to remove PCR and sequencing errors. V, D and J gene segments were assigned by aligning CDR3 sequences to IMGT reference sequences. For a sequence to be retained, a match of at least six nucleotides to both a V gene segment and a J gene segment was required. Rearrangements were called productive when the CDR3 lacked stop codons and stayed in frame with V and J; all others were non-productive. Following IMGT convention, CDR3 was defined as the stretch from the second conserved V-encoded cysteine to the conserved J-encoded phenylalanine. The earlier analysis of about 610 of the donors excluded sequences that lacked an unambiguous match to a single V gene segment. An earlier analysis of approximately 590 of the donors classified V segments as functional when productive rearrangements were above 56.7% and as segregating when the standard deviation between donors was above 5%. To diagnose cytomegalovirus status from the catalog of TCR beta chain sequences, a statistical classification framework was built. In a later analysis, TCR nucleotide sequences were compared against IMGT/GENE-DB human TR gene sequences so that V and J genes could be assigned. Using the TCRdist pipeline, a later analysis assigned CDR3 sequences along with most-parsimonious VDJ recombination scenarios. A later analysis defined each TCR beta chain by its CDR3 amino acid sequence plus V-gene family, and excluded reads lacking a unique V-gene family. As a way to deal with suspected cross-contamination and a sequencing artifact, a later analysis dropped more than 500 nucleotide sequences that were highly shared and had low generation probability. A later analysis calculated a clonal expansion index for each public chain from normalized within-repertoire ranks of inferred template counts. In a later analysis, generation probabilities were computed using a VDJ recombination model fitted to out-of-frame rearrangements, and the results were checked against IGoR. In a later analysis, hypergeometric tests were used to score TCR-TCR, TCR-HLA and TCR-CMV co-occurrence, with a repertoire-size bias correction applied to TCR pairs. To estimate false discovery rates, a later analysis permuted the HLA or CMV assignments 20 times. In a later analysis, co-occurring TCRs were grouped using DBSCAN, with TCRdist sequence similarity added in when clustering inside HLA-allele-positive subsets. Repertoires with fewer than 30,000 or more than 120,000 public chains were left out of co-occurrence clustering, as were about 5 repertoires with anomalous nucleotide sharing. TCRdb re-hosts the immuneACCESS table, in-frame sequences only. Its copies lack some clones; in the studies checked, an unresolved V gene accounts for under half of them, and the cause for the rest is not known. V, J and clone size were drawn from that table, and D and trimming were deduced from the DNA. This sample lists about 170,000 clones; roughly 79% were detected once. The ten largest make up around 0.89% of the sample.

What was sequenced was PBMCs. The chain is assembled from TRBV13 and TRBJ2-3; 7 central bases correspond to TRBD2. The origin of this receptor is a woman aged 50 to 65 in good health and CMV-seropositive. This receptor has the CDR3 CASSLVGGSTDTQYF. The nucleotide sequence is TGTGCCAGCAGCTTAGTGGGGGGGAGCACAGATACGCAGTATTTT. The variable domain in full, with residues beyond the CDR3 obtained from the reference TRBV13 and TRBJ2-3 genes, is AAGVIQSPRHLIKEKRETATLKCYPIPRHDTVYWYQQGPGQDPQFLISFYEKMQSDKGSIPDRFSAQQFSDYHSELNMSSLELGDSALYFCASSLVGGSTDTQYFGPGTRLTVL.